Here is one TCR beta chain with its context. This sample is part of a study of cytomegalovirus exposure and HLA in healthy donors. Trimming removed 5 bases from V and 7 bases from J, with 18 bases in between. The CDR3 is 15 amino acids. The germline gives CDR1 SEHNR, CDR2 FQNEAQ (reference sequence). Produced via immunoSEQ multiplex PCR; TCRdb's table is partial and in-frame only. The repertoire has fewer than 300,000 clones, roughly 90% of them found once; the top ten carry approximately 0.95%. The rearrangement links TRBV7-9 to TRBJ2-1; unclear D gene. Sequencing input: PBMCs. The sequence was collected from a woman aged 18-30 years in good health and CMV-seronegative. The DNA of the CDR3 is TGTGCCAGCAGCCAACCTTTTTGGATGAGGAATGAGCAGTTCTTC. It specifies CASSQPFWMRNEQFF.